A single sample gave rise to the 19 T cell receptor beta chains below, sequenced in a study of molecular identifiers for immune sequencing clone quantification. TCRdb reprocessed the PCR reads with MiXCR, giving one entry per CDR3 protein. This sample has 100,000 or so distinct CDR3 sequences, with about 35% found just once. Sequences were obtained from naive CD8+ T cells from blood, with Jurkat cell RNA spiked in. Subset defined: FACS-sorted CD8+CD4-CCR7+CD45RA+ naive T cells. The source is a human donor in good health. Some libraries in this study had Jurkat cell RNA spiked in.

Remarks on this clonotype: Being one base from a much bigger clone, this may be a read error. V gene TRBV6-1 combines with J gene TRBJ1-5; D gene unclear. This CDR3 is 14 amino acids long. Germline values: CDR1 MNHNS, CDR2 SASEGT. V was cut by 3 bases and J by 6 bases, with 12 bases left in between. CDR3 amino acids: CASSDVWGFQPQHF. The CDR3 region has the DNA TGTGCCAGCAGTGATGTCTGGGGTTTTCAGCCCCAGCATTTT.

This clonotype was counted only a few times. V is TRBV28 and J is TRBJ1-1, with D perhaps TRBD1 (6 bases). Germline V gene sequence: CDR1 MDHEN, CDR2 SYDVKM. With 3 bases removed from V and 4 bases from J, the gap between germline ends came to 9 bases. The CDR3 has 13 residues. CDR3 protein: CASSLRGVTEAFF. The CDR3 DNA follows: TGTGCCAGCAGTTTGAGGGGGGTCACTGAAGCTTTCTTT. The variable domain in full, with the rest retrieved from reference TRBV28 and TRBJ1-1, is DVKVTQSSRYLVKRTGEKVFLECVQDMDHENMFWYRQDPGLGLRLIYFSYDVKMKEKGDIPEGYSVSREKKERFSLILESASTNQTSMYLCASSLRGVTEAFFGQGTRLTVV.

Worth noting for this clonotype: A read error may explain this, as a much larger clone is one base away. V usage is TRBV10-3 and J usage is TRBJ2-3; maybe TRBD2 (6 bases). V was trimmed by 6 bases and J by 5 bases, leaving 12 bases between them. The CDR3 sequence is 13 residues long. Looked up from germline, CDR1 is ENHRY and CDR2 is SYGVKD. The DNA for the CDR3 is TGTGCCATCAGACTAGCACCGATAGATACGCAGTATTTT. It is translated as CAIRLAPIDTQYF.

The chain couples TRBV6-6 to TRBJ2-7; 9 bases are a match to TRBD1. The length of the CDR3 is 15 residues. The V gene end was trimmed by 2 bases and the J gene end by 3 bases; junction bases not matched to a gene: 5. Germline V CDR1 and CDR2: MNHNY, SVGAGI (reference sequence). CDR3 residues: CASSYRTGEGYEQYF. The CDR3 nucleotides read TGTGCCAGCAGTTACCGGACAGGGGAAGGCTACGAGCAGTACTTC.

The chain joins TRBV7-9 to TRBJ1-1, with 7 bases identical to TRBD1. Germline trimming cut 5 bases from V and 3 bases from J; bases unmatched to any gene: 3. The V gene's germline CDR1 is SEHNR and CDR2 FQNEAQ (reference sequence). The CDR3 loop spans 13 amino acids. The CDR3 DNA reads as TGTGCCAGCAGCCCTACAGGGGACACTGAAGCTTTCTTT. The encoded protein is CASSPTGDTEAFF.

This chain links TRBV7-9 with TRBJ2-7; possibly TRBD1 for D (6 bases). V was clipped by 5 bases and J by 4 bases, with 9 bases between them. Germline lookup yields CDR1 SEHNR and CDR2 FQNEAQ (reference sequence). The CDR3 extends over 12 amino acids. The CDR3: CASSNDRYEQYF. The CDR3 DNA is TGTGCCAGCAGCAACGACAGGTACGAGCAGTACTTC.

On this clonotype: The CDR3 does not end in the conserved phenylalanine or tryptophan, so this is likely a read error. The rearrangement links TRBV6-2 or TRBV6-3 to TRBJ2-5; D is unresolved. Germline V lookup: CDR1 MNHEY, CDR2 SVGEGT. V was shortened by 6 bases and J by 5 bases, with 19 bases between the two germline ends. The CDR3 covers 15 residues. CDR3 coding DNA: TGTGCCAGCAGACCCCTGACGGGCAGAGACGAGACCCAGTACATC. Encoded protein: CASRPLTGRDETQYI.

In this sample, this clonotype turned up a few times. Compared with germline, one end of the junction differs, possibly owing to a read error. The gene calls are TRBV5-1 and TRBJ1-4, with 8 bases fitting TRBD1. The germline V gene has CDR1 SGHRS and CDR2 YFSETQ. The CDR3 runs 18 residues. Here the CDR3 reads CASSPRQGIWERPENLFF. The CDR3, as DNA: TGCGCCAGCAGCCCCCGACAGGGGATATGGGAGCGCCCTGAAAACCTGTTTTTT. Combining the CDR3 with reference TRBV5-1 and TRBJ1-4 gives the whole variable domain KAGVTQTPRYLIKTRGQQVTLSCSPISGHRSVSWYQQTPGQGLQFLFEYFSETQRNKGNFPGRFSGRQFSNSRSEMNVSTLELGDSALYLCASSPRQGIWERPENLFFGSGTQLSVL.

This clonotype was detected many times. This chain joins TRBV14 and TRBJ2-7, with D possibly being TRBD2 (6 bases). CDR3 length equals 16 residues. V was shortened by 0 bases and J by 4 bases, with 16 bases between the two germline ends. Germline CDR1 and CDR2: SGHDN and FVKESK. CDR3 protein: CASSQEAGTPGYEQYF. CDR3 DNA sequence: TGTGCCAGCAGCCAAGAGGCCGGGACTCCAGGGTACGAGCAGTACTTC.

This clonotype was seen at least ten times. The DNA of the CDR3 is TGTGCCAGCAGCAAACATGACAGGGGAGGAACAGATACGCAGTATTTT. Translating gives CASSKHDRGGTDTQYF. The rearrangement links TRBV7-2 to TRBJ2-3, with TRBD1 identical over 8 bases. The CDR3 contains 16 residues. V lost 5 bases and J lost 3; bases outside the gene matches: 10. Germline lookup yields CDR1 SGHTA and CDR2 FQGNSA.

This rearrangement joins TRBV20-1 to TRBJ2-1; TRBD2 matches 8 bases. Trimming at V came to 8 bases and at J to 4 bases, leaving 13 bases not matched to a gene. In germline, CDR1 is DFQATT, CDR2 SNEGSKA (reference sequence). The CDR3 is made up of 15 amino acids. The CDR3 here is CSFNPGGVLYNEQFF. The CDR3 nucleotides are TGCAGTTTCAACCCGGGGGGGGTCCTATACAATGAGCAGTTCTTC.

On this clonotype itself: This could be a read error, since a much larger clone is one nucleotide away. The chain uses TRBV28 and TRBJ2-6; tentatively, D is TRBD1 (5 bases). CDR1 and CDR2 from the germline V gene are MDHEN and SYDVKM. CDR3 length equals 16 residues. The CDR3 protein is CASSLGYGPGANVPTF. DNA of the CDR3: TGTGCCAGCAGTTTAGGTTACGGGCCTGGGGCCAACGTCCCGACTTTC.

There are a few counts of this clonotype. The chain uses TRBV7-2 and TRBJ2-1; 7 bases are shared with TRBD2. Trimming took 1 base from V and 8 from J; bases not matched to a gene: 8. This CDR3 has 15 residues. Germline CDR1 is SGHTA and CDR2 is FQGNSA. The CDR3 spells CASSLEGGWMDEQFF. The DNA of the CDR3 is TGTGCCAGCAGCTTAGAGGGAGGGTGGATGGATGAGCAGTTCTTC.

The J gene is TRBJ2-7, the V gene TRBV6-2 or TRBV6-3, with D hard to call. The CDR3 has 14 amino acids. The germline V gene encodes CDR1 MNHEY and CDR2 SVGEGT. The V end lost 4 bases, the J end lost 5 bases, and 15 bases lay between the germline ends. The CDR3, as DNA: TGTGCCAGCAGTTCTGGCAGCCCGATCGACGAGCAGTACTTC. It is translated as CASSSGSPIDEQYF.

On this clonotype itself: Being one base from a much bigger clone, this may be a read error. The rearrangement uses TRBV4-1 and TRBJ2-7; 9 bases align to TRBD1. CDR1 is MGHRA, CDR2 YSYEKL, per germline. This CDR3 contains 14 residues. The CDR3 here is CACSLPGQGSEQYF. As DNA, the CDR3 is TGCGCCTGCAGCTTGCCGGGACAGGGTTCCGAGCAGTACTTC.

CDR3 nucleotide sequence: TGCGCCAGCAGCCAAGATGACAGGAGGTACGAGCAGTACTTC. This gives the protein CASSQDDRRYEQYF. The chain uses TRBV4-3 and TRBJ2-7, with D perhaps matching TRBD1 (6 bases). V lost 0 bases, J lost 4 bases, and 10 bases lay in between. The CDR3 is 14 amino acids. CDR1 LGHNA and CDR2 YSLEER come from the germline V gene.

The chain carries TRBV19 and TRBJ2-3; 10 bases fit TRBD2. J was trimmed by 2 bases and V by 4 bases; bases with no gene match: 9. The CDR3 contains 17 residues. The V gene's germline CDR1 is LNHDA and CDR2 SQIVND (reference sequence). The CDR3: CASSTQAGGPYTDTQYF. DNA of the CDR3: TGTGCCAGTAGTACCCAAGCGGGAGGGCCATACACAGATACGCAGTATTTT.

This chain uses TRBV19 with TRBJ2-7; D is undetermined. This CDR3 is 13 amino acids long. V lost 4 bases, J lost 1 base, and 8 bases lay in between. Germline loops: CDR1 LNHDA, CDR2 SQIVND (reference sequence). The CDR3, as DNA: TGTGCCAGTAGTACGACAAGGTCCTACGAGCAGTACTTC. Protein: CASSTTRSYEQYF.

This clonotype was found a few times. V and J are TRBV7-9 and TRBJ2-7; no clear D. Germline loops: CDR1 SEHNR, CDR2 FQNEAQ (reference sequence). V dropped 2 bases and J dropped 3 bases, with 8 bases sitting between them. The CDR3 covers 13 residues. The CDR3, as DNA: TGTGCCAGCAGCTTACCCCGACACTACGAGCAGTACTTC. Its protein is CASSLPRHYEQYF.